This TCR beta chain was obtained from a study of cytomegalovirus exposure and HLA in healthy donors. Primers included in the PCR were 60 Vbeta and 13 Jbeta primers. Profiled with immunoSEQ multiplex PCR; TCRdb holds only in-frame clones, not every one. The top ten clones hold 3.5% to 5% of a sample with about 130,000 clones, 74% of them seen once. The CDR3 runs 17 residues. CDR1 and CDR2 from the germline V gene are MNHEY and SMNVEV (reference sequence). The ends lost 6 bases at V and 0 bases at J; junction bases unmatched: 10. This clone appeared once. The sequenced material came from PBMCs. The chain is built from TRBV27 and TRBJ2-3; 9 bases map to TRBD2. The sequence was obtained from a man aged 18 to 29 in good health and CMV-seropositive. CDR3 in DNA: TGTGCCAGCAGCGTTGATAGGACTAGCGCTAGCACAGATACGCAGTATTTT. Its translation: CASSVDRTSASTDTQYF.